This T cell receptor (beta chain) was recovered during a study of cytomegalovirus exposure and HLA in healthy donors. PCR primers comprised 60 Vbeta and 13 Jbeta primers. TCRdb's table, derived via immunoSEQ multiplex PCR, lists solely in-frame clones and lacks some. The sample records about 160,000 clones, approximately 80% being singletons. The CDR3 consists of 16 residues. Deletions cut 0 bases from V and 1 base from J, with 13 bases between. Germline assignment: CDR1 PRHDT and CDR2 FYEKMQ (reference sequence). As to this clone: Its antigen is unidentified.

Study results and limitations: The later analysis indicated that the majority of CMV-associated TCR beta chains appeared HLA-restricted. The study designated 150 to 200 TCR beta chains cytomegalovirus-associated. According to reports, the classifier identified cytomegalovirus status with high specificity and sensitivity.

The sequence derives from a male donor in good health and CMV-seronegative. The specimen sequenced was PBMCs. The V gene is TRBV13, the J gene TRBJ2-7; D is possibly TRBD2 (5 bases). As DNA, the CDR3 is TGTGCCAGCAGCTTAGGACTCGCGGAGCGGTCCTACGAGCAGTACTTC. Translation: CASSLGLAERSYEQYF.